Sequencing of this T cell receptor (beta chain) was carried out in a study of cytomegalovirus exposure and HLA in healthy donors. Points from the study as a whole: Highly shared sequence variants in one cluster were likely a sequencing artifact. About 90% or about 30% of the time was how often most TCR beta V segments were productive, according to an earlier analysis.

The sample holds one count of this clone. Antigen unknown. CDR1 is MNHEY, CDR2 SVGAGI, per germline. Germline trimming cut 0 bases from V and 5 bases from J; bases unmatched to any gene: 3. The CDR3 has 15 residues. PCR was performed using 60 Vbeta and 13 Jbeta primers. TCRdb's table, derived via immunoSEQ multiplex PCR, lists solely in-frame clones and lacks some. The data show about 82,000 clones, 74% seen once. This chain connects TRBV6-5 to TRBJ2-5; 10 bases line up with TRBD2. The material sequenced was PBMCs. This TCR was sampled from a middle-aged man in good health and CMV-seropositive. The CDR3 coding sequence is TGTGCCAGCAGTTACTCACTAGCGGGGTTGGAGACCCAGTACTTC. Translation gives CASSYSLAGLETQYF.